This TCR beta chain came from a study of early T cells in non-severe SARS-CoV-2 infection. Unique molecular identifiers tagged individual cDNA molecules. TCRdb analysed the 5' RACE reads with MiXCR anew, one entry per CDR3 protein. The data contain fewer than 40,000 distinct CDR3 sequences, 6.3% of them singletons. CDR3 length: 15 residues. The V gene end was trimmed by 6 bases and the J gene end by 5 bases; junction bases not matched to a gene: 9. The sample consisted of whole blood. This TCR was recovered from an adult who was a healthcare worker with PCR-confirmed SARS-CoV-2 infection or an uninfected control (not recorded which). This chain links TRBV12-3 or TRBV12-4 with TRBJ1-4, with 7 bases aligning to TRBD1. The CDR3 nucleotides are TGTGCCAGCAGCACCTGGACAGGCTCAAATGAAAAACTGTTTTTT. It specifies CASSTWTGSNEKLFF.